The 7 T cell receptor beta chains presented below share a single source sample, sequenced in a study of T cell responses to AZD1222 COVID-19 vaccine. Clones were sequenced by immunoSEQ multiplex PCR, and TCRdb holds only the in-frame ones, with some missing. The table has 84,000 or so clones, approximately 89% seen once. The sequenced sample was peripheral blood, obtained on day 0 of AZD1222 vaccination. Receptor source: an adult in good health.

This sequence joins TRBV5-1 and TRBJ2-5, with D tentatively TRBD1 (5 bases). The CDR3 is 14 amino acids. V was pared by 0 bases and J by 4 bases, with 10 bases between. Looked up from germline, CDR1 is SGHRS and CDR2 is YFSETQ. CDR3 sequence reads: CASSLVGQGETQYF. The CDR3 region has the DNA TGCGCCAGCAGCTTGGTAGGGCAGGGAGAGACCCAGTACTTC.

This rearrangement joins TRBV27 to TRBJ2-3; 7 positions match TRBD1. V lost 5 bases to trimming and J lost 2 bases; unmatched junction nucleotides: 13. This CDR3 region has 17 residues. Per the germline V gene, CDR1 is MNHEY and CDR2 is SMNVEV (reference sequence). The CDR3 region is CASSQTRQGRVTDTQYF. CDR3 DNA sequence: TGTGCCAGCAGTCAAACTCGACAGGGACGGGTCACAGATACGCAGTATTTT.

The chain combines TRBV18 with TRBJ2-4; possibly TRBD2 for D (5 bases). CDR3 length: 16 amino acids. Between the trimmed V and J ends, which lost 2 bases and 3 bases, there was a span of 14 bases. Germline CDR1 KGHSH, CDR2 LQKENI. Written as DNA, the CDR3 is TGTGCCAGCTCACCAGACGTCGCGGGCGACAAAAACATTCAGTACTTC. Translation gives CASSPDVAGDKNIQYF.

V is TRBV4-3 and J is TRBJ1-2; D ambiguous. The CDR3 sequence is 13 residues long. Trimming removed 4 bases from V and 4 bases from J, with 10 bases in between. CDR1 is LGHNA, CDR2 YSLEER, per germline. CDR3 region: CASSRDQSYGYTF. The CDR3 region has the DNA TGCGCCAGCAGCCGGGATCAGAGCTATGGCTACACCTTC.

V gene TRBV5-4 combines with J gene TRBJ2-3, with 7 bases aligning to TRBD2. CDR1 and CDR2 (germline): SGHNT, YYREEE (reference sequence). CDR3 length: 14 residues. V lost 4 bases, J lost 3 bases, and 5 bases stayed unmatched. CDR3 loop: CASSIGLGTDTQYF. CDR3 sequence (DNA): TGTGCCAGCAGCATAGGACTAGGTACAGATACGCAGTATTTT. Full variable domain (missing parts from reference TRBV5-4 and TRBJ2-3): ETGVTQSPTHLIKTRGQQVTLRCSSQSGHNTVSWYQQALGQGPQFIFQYYREEENGRGNFPPRFSGLQFPNYSSELNVNALELDDSALYLCASSIGLGTDTQYFGPGTRLTVL.

This CDR3 reads CASSLTSGGHEQFF. CDR3 coding DNA: TGTGCCAGCAGTCTGACTAGCGGGGGACATGAGCAGTTCTTC. V is TRBV6-2 or TRBV6-3 and J is TRBJ2-1, with 12 bases lining up with TRBD2. V lost 5 bases and J lost 8; bases outside the gene matches: 4. Germline V gene data show CDR1 as MNHEY and CDR2 as SVGEGT. The CDR3 loop spans 14 amino acids.

The chain uses TRBV5-1 and TRBJ1-6; D is undetermined. The germline CDR1 and CDR2 sequences are SGHRS and YFSETQ. Trimming took 0 bases from V and 6 from J, leaving 10 bases between them. This CDR3 has 15 residues. CDR3 sequence (DNA): TGCGCCAGCAGCTTGGCCTCCGGCGGTAATTCACCCCTCCACTTT. The encoded protein is CASSLASGGNSPLHF.